The rows below give T cell receptor beta chains drawn from one sample of a study of blood T cell repertoires in COVID-19. The protocol was immunoSEQ multiplex PCR, while the TCRdb copy is restricted to in-frame clones and leaves out a portion. The sample has 200,000 to 250,000 clones, about 86% seen once; the top ten hold approximately 4.2%. Material: PBMCs or T cells enriched from blood (not recorded which). The receptors stem from a woman in her forties with acute COVID-19. CDR3s include the opening cysteine and the closing phenylalanine or tryptophan. D genes are given only for firm matches. Not every row has a clone size; where given, it reads once, few, many or a size class.

DNA	CDR3	size	D	V	J
TGTGCCAGCAGCCTGGACAGGGCCTCCTATGGCTACACCTTC	CASSLDRASYGYTF	-	TRBD1	TRBV5-4	TRBJ1-2
TGTGCCAGCAGCGGGGGGCAGGTAGGCAATCAGCCCCAGCATTTT	CASSGGQVGNQPQHF	-	-	TRBV6-5	TRBJ1-5
TGTGCCATCAGTGAGTCGAAAACGGGAGGGCCTAGCACAGATACGCAGTATTTT	CAISESKTGGPSTDTQYF	-	TRBD2	TRBV10-3	TRBJ2-3
TGTGCCAGCAGTTTACCCAGAGATACGCAGTATTTT	CASSLPRDTQYF	-	-	TRBV12-3/TRBV12-4	TRBJ2-3
TGTGCCAGCAGCTTAAGGGACACAGGGGAGCAGTATTTT	CASSLRDTGEQYF	-	TRBD1	TRBV7-9	TRBJ2-3
TGTGCCAGCAGCTCTCCCGCTCCGAGCGGGAGGCACAATGAGCAGTTCTTC	CASSSPAPSGRHNEQFF	-	TRBD2	TRBV11-2	TRBJ2-1
TGTGCCACCAGTGATCCCGGACAGCTCTATGGCTACACCTTC	CATSDPGQLYGYTF	-	-	TRBV24-1	TRBJ1-2
TGTGCCAGCTCACCATCAGGTGTGCAGTTCAATGAGCAGTTCTTC	CASSPSGVQFNEQFF	-	-	TRBV18	TRBJ2-1
TGTGCCAGCAGCCTAATTGACAGGGACGAGCAGTACTTC	CASSLIDRDEQYF	-	TRBD1	TRBV5-6	TRBJ2-7
TGTGCCAGCAGCTGGGAGACTAGCGGGAGCGCGTACGAGCAGTACTTC	CASSWETSGSAYEQYF	-	TRBD2	TRBV5-5	TRBJ2-7
TGTGCCAGTAGTGCCCGGACAGCTAGGGGAAACACCATATATTTT	CASSARTARGNTIYF	once	-	TRBV19	TRBJ1-3
TGTGCCAGCAGCACGACAGGGGGCGGGGAGACCCAGTACTTC	CASSTTGGGETQYF	-	TRBD1	TRBV3-1/TRBV3-2	TRBJ2-5
TGTGCCAGCAGTCTCCCAGGGGAAGAGACCCAGTACTTC	CASSLPGEETQYF	-	-	TRBV6-1	TRBJ2-5
TGTGCCAGCAGCCATGGAGTAGGCTACAATGAGCAGTTCTTC	CASSHGVGYNEQFF	-	-	TRBV14	TRBJ2-1